The next 3 T cell receptor beta chains were all read from a single sample in a study of T cells in women clearing cervical HPV infection. Sequencing used immunoSEQ multiplex PCR; TCRdb keeps in-frame clones, though not all of them. The sample totals around 31,000 clones. The specimen was blood buffy coat. These receptors were obtained from a woman between 18 and 75 years old with a cervical HPV16 infection that either progressed to CIN3+ or cleared (not recorded which).

A note on this clone: The read finishes 3 residues shy of the CDR3 end, and the germline J gene is used to complete it. V gene TRBV20-1 combines with J gene TRBJ2-7; possibly TRBD1 for D (5 bases). V was trimmed by 7 bases and J by 3 bases, leaving 19 bases between them. The CDR3 contains 14 residues. CDR1 is DFQATT and CDR2 is SNEGSKA in the germline V gene (reference sequence). CDR3 sequence reads: CSVRQGTSRYEQYF. The part of the CDR3 DNA that was read is TGCAGTGTTCGCCAGGGAACCTCCCGCTACGAG.

On this clone itself: The read ends 3 residues shy of where the CDR3 ends; the end is completed using the germline J gene. V usage is TRBV20-1 and J usage is TRBJ1-2, with TRBD1 matching over 10 bases. This CDR3 has 14 amino acids. Germline CDR1 DFQATT, CDR2 SNEGSKA (reference sequence). CDR3 residues: CSAQQSGTGDGYTF. CDR3 DNA, as far as it was read: TGCAGTGCCCAACAATCCGGGACAGGGGACGGC.

Comment on this clone: The CDR3 is cut off 3 residues early in the read; its end comes from the germline J gene. The chain has TRBV30 and TRBJ2-5; 9 nucleotides align to TRBD2. This CDR3 has 13 residues. Per the germline V gene, CDR1 is GTSNPN and CDR2 is SVGIG (reference sequence). The junction had 6 bases not matched to a gene; V was cut back by 8 bases and J by 2 bases. CDR3 protein: CAGETSGQETQYF. The sequenced CDR3 bases are TGTGCCGGGGAGACTAGCGGACAAGAGACC.